Listed below are T cell receptor beta chains from one sample, sequenced in a study of T cells in Graves' hyperthyroidism and ophthalmopathy. TCRdb re-derived calls from the multiplex PCR reads in MiXCR, one entry per CDR3 protein. This sample has roughly 600,000 distinct CDR3 sequences; roughly 15% occur once, and the top ten carry approximately 12%. Sequenced material: blood. The receptor source for this set is a woman aged 50 to 60 with Graves' ophthalmopathy. The CDR3 runs from the conserved cysteine through the conserved F or W. A D gene is named only where the DNA matches it firmly. Size is omitted from some rows. Given values are once, few, many or a class for expanded clones.

size: -; J: TRBJ1-4; V: TRBV19; D: -; CDR3: CASSIRGTIATNEKLFF; DNA: TGTGCCAGTAGTATCAGGGGAACAATAGCAACTAATGAAAAACTGTTTTTT
size: -; J: TRBJ2-7; V: TRBV29-1; D: TRBD1; CDR3: CSVRDRLHEQYF; DNA: TGCAGCGTCCGGGACAGGCTGCACGAGCAGTACTTC
size: few; J: TRBJ2-3; V: TRBV10-3; D: -; CDR3: CAITLQGTDTQYF; DNA: TGTGCCATCACTTTACAGGGCACAGATACGCAGTATTTT
size: many; J: TRBJ2-7; V: TRBV18; D: -; CDR3: CASSPPSLDSYEQYF; DNA: TGTGCCAGCTCACCACCCAGCCTAGACTCCTACGAGCAGTACTTC
size: many; J: TRBJ2-1; V: TRBV27; D: TRBD2; CDR3: CASSLQGLAGNEQFF; DNA: TGTGCCAGCAGTTTACAAGGACTAGCGGGCAATGAGCAGTTCTTC
size: -; J: TRBJ2-1; V: TRBV7-3; D: -; CDR3: CASDRDDSLGDEQFF; DNA: TGTGCCAGCGACCGGGACGACTCCTTGGGCGATGAGCAGTTCTTC
size: many; J: TRBJ2-1; V: TRBV28; D: -; CDR3: CASSSPSGEAEQFF; DNA: TGTGCCAGCAGTTCGCCTTCGGGGGAGGCTGAGCAGTTCTTC
size: -; J: TRBJ1-5; V: TRBV6-2/TRBV6-3; D: -; CDR3: CASRLARGANQPQHF; DNA: TGTGCCAGCCGTCTAGCAAGAGGGGCGAATCAGCCCCAGCATTTT
size: many; J: TRBJ2-1; V: TRBV20-1; D: -; CDR3: CSARFWGHEQFF; DNA: TGCAGTGCTAGGTTCTGGGGCCATGAGCAGTTCTTC
size: few; J: TRBJ2-1; V: TRBV27; D: TRBD2; CDR3: CASSSNRLAAEQFF; DNA: TGTGCCAGCAGTTCAAACAGACTAGCCGCTGAGCAGTTCTTC
size: many; J: TRBJ2-1; V: TRBV28; D: -; CDR3: CASSLYRLADAEQFF; DNA: TGTGCCAGCAGTTTATATAGGCTAGCTGACGCTGAGCAGTTCTTC
size: many; J: TRBJ2-4; V: TRBV7-2; D: -; CDR3: CASSPGKNIQYF; DNA: TGTGCCAGCAGCCCCGGGAAAAACATTCAGTACTTC
size: -; J: TRBJ2-7; V: TRBV5-1; D: -; CDR3: CASSLTGQRGGINEQYF; DNA: TGCGCCAGCAGCTTGACAGGCCAGAGGGGCGGGATTAACGAGCAGTACTTC
size: once; J: TRBJ2-1; V: TRBV6-2/TRBV6-3; D: TRBD2; CDR3: CASRRTRSYNEQFF; DNA: TGTGCCAGCAGACGGACTAGGTCCTACAATGAGCAGTTCTTC
size: -; J: TRBJ2-2; V: TRBV19; D: TRBD2; CDR3: CASSIVSGRNTGELFF; DNA: TGTGCCAGTAGTATAGTTAGCGGGAGGAACACCGGGGAGCTGTTTTTT